This entry concerns a single TCR beta chain. There is no known antigen for this receptor. Base qualities were left out, and no much larger clone turns up one base away. The data belong to a study of T cells in Graves' hyperthyroidism and ophthalmopathy (dated by TCRdb to about 2019). With respect to the entire study: Peripheral blood samples were taken at initial diagnosis, before any treatment was given. In addition, the study compared T-cell repertoires in thyroid tissue and in blood from several Graves' hyperthyroidism patients. Following sampling, methimazole starting at 30 mg daily was given to hyperthyroidism patients, and high-dose intravenous methylprednisolone was given to ophthalmopathy patients. To identify TCR V-J signatures that set the groups apart, the researchers used a discovery cohort of about a hundred patients, made up of 43 with Graves' ophthalmopathy and 57 with stable Graves' hyperthyroidism. Prospective prediction of ophthalmopathy was tested in an independent validation cohort consisting of 18 to 20 hyperthyroidism patients and approximately 16 patients who later progressed to ophthalmopathy. The roughly 91 discovery patients were randomly split 7:3 into training and test sets. TCR Vbeta CDR3 sequencing of approximately 140 peripheral blood samples (fewer than 45 ophthalmopathy, 75 to 85 hyperthyroidism and approximately 17 progressor patients) is reported in the paper.

Amplification of TCR beta CDR3 regions was carried out from RNA transcripts. For the first round of RT-PCR on the TCR CDR3, the HTBI primer set was used together with the Qiagen OneStep RT-PCR kit. A second multiplex PCR round built the libraries, followed by size selection and purification. Sequencing of the libraries was done on an Illumina HiSeq2000 using paired-end 100 bp reads. The study's own analysis went as follows. SOAPnuke was used to process the raw data, throwing out any read that contained adapters or uncalled bases, had a mean Phred below 15, or lacked an exact constant-primer or identifier match. COPE v1.2.5 was used to merge high-quality paired reads, and clonotypes were defined as unique nucleotide sequences. MiTCR v1.1 was used to align clonotypes to the IMGT TRBV, TRBD and TRBJ reference segments. Analysis was restricted to V-J combinations with a frequency above 0.0001, which covered roughly 99% of repertoires. A TCS score was defined as the ratio between F50 (clonal expansion) and ExV (chaos), using BLOSUM62-based TCRdist between CDR3 peptides within each V-J. Welch's t-statistics and random forest reduced just over 500 V-J features to about 12, which were used in a naive Bayes classifier (R e1071). The public reads were quality trimmed at Q25 with fastp and then assembled into clones with MiXCR by TCRdb, keeping productive beta chains. Rows with one shared CDR3 protein collapse into an entry with the most common genes and DNA. The V and J calls were not made by the authors but by TCRdb's processing. The sample profile shows around 580,000 distinct CDR3 sequences; over 15% of them were found once. The biggest ten clones account for 15% to 20% of the sample.

Stable Graves' hyperthyroidism was defined as the absence of progression to ophthalmopathy over 18 months of follow-up. The hyperthyroidism patients were between 18 and 65 years old and newly diagnosed, with a disease duration of less than 2 months. Patients with uncontrolled infections, other autoimmune diseases, pregnancy or lactation were excluded. Diagnoses were established on the basis of clinical symptoms, serum thyroxine and TRAb, thyroid ultrasound, and orbital computed tomography. PBMCs were separated from 8 to 10 ml of fresh peripheral blood using Ficoll-Paque density gradient centrifugation. Total RNA was extracted with Trizol reagent, and quality was checked on an Agilent 2100 Bioanalyzer. Points the paper makes about the study in general: Most expanded thyroid clonotypes (frequency above 0.001) were also found in blood, which suggests that blood repertoires may mirror thyroid immune responses. Sample size was not statistically predetermined, and blinding of investigators to group allocation was not performed. A 13 V-J signature model separated ophthalmopathy from stable hyperthyroidism, with about 90% sensitivity and 81.08% specificity in cross-validation and 80%/75% in testing. In validation, progression to ophthalmopathy was predicted by the model with 70.59% sensitivity and 72.22% specificity, a median of about 6.8 months before onset.

V is cut by 5 bases and J by 1 base, and the space between the germline ends is 12 bases. The germline V gene sets CDR1 to SGHTA and CDR2 to FQGNSA. The CDR3 has 14 amino acids, counting the end cysteine and phenylalanine. Only CDR3 DNA is held: 42 bases, read in frame from base 1. The sample taken for sequencing was blood. The rearrangement combines TRBV7-2 with TRBJ2-7, with the D gene uncertain. This TCR was recovered from a woman under 30 with Graves' hyperthyroidism. CDR3 loop: CASSQEPESYEQYF. At the DNA level, the sequence is TGTGCCAGCAGCCAAGAGCCCGAGTCCTACGAGCAGTACTTC.